The rows below give T cell receptor beta chains drawn from one sample of a study of blood T cell repertoires in COVID-19. Assay: immunoSEQ multiplex PCR; the TCRdb copy retains only in-frame clones and omits some. The sample yields about 180,000 clones, about 83% seen once. Specimen: peripheral blood. The receptors stem from a person aged 70 to 80 with COVID-19, enrolled during active disease. Both conserved end residues are part of each CDR3. A D gene is named only where the DNA matches it firmly. Some rows have no size entry. The others give once, few or many, or a class for an expanded clone.

-,13,TRBV12-3/TRBV12-4,-,TRBJ2-7,CASSLDYSYEQYF,TGTGCCAGCAGTCTGGACTACTCCTACGAGCAGTACTTC
-,16,TRBV5-5,-,TRBJ1-2,CASSLGAGRANYGYTF,TGTGCCAGCAGCTTGGGGGCGGGACGAGCTAACTATGGCTACACCTTC
-,15,TRBV5-1,-,TRBJ1-4,CATQPGDATNEKLFF,TGCGCCACCCAGCCGGGGGACGCAACTAATGAAAAACTGTTTTTT
-,12,TRBV10-3,-,TRBJ1-2,CAISEAVRGYTF,TGTGCCATCAGTGAAGCCGTGCGGGGCTACACCTTC
-,14,TRBV5-4,-,TRBJ2-7,CASSIKTGTYEQYF,TGTGCCTCCTCGATTAAGACAGGAACCTACGAGCAGTACTTC
-,18,TRBV3-1/TRBV3-2,-,TRBJ1-1,CASSRTTKFDWTNTEAFF,TGTGCCAGCAGCCGCACGACTAAGTTCGACTGGACGAACACTGAAGCTTTCTTT
TRBD2,20,TRBV3-1/TRBV3-2,-,TRBJ2-7,CASSMRLPGLAGGPRDEQYF,TGTGCCAGCAGCATGCGTCTCCCGGGACTAGCGGGAGGGCCTCGGGACGAGCAGTACTTC
-,16,TRBV2,-,TRBJ1-1,CASSSEGLIGGTEAFF,TGTGCCAGCAGCTCGGAAGGTTTGATCGGCGGCACTGAAGCTTTCTTT
-,13,TRBV28,-,TRBJ2-2,CASSFQGAGELFF,TGTGCCAGCAGTTTTCAAGGGGCCGGGGAGCTGTTTTTT
-,15,TRBV4-3,-,TRBJ2-7,CASSQEPRGPYEQYF,TGCGCCAGCAGCCAAGAACCCAGGGGACCTTACGAGCAGTACTTC
-,15,TRBV5-6,-,TRBJ1-2,CASSFQYRDFNGYTF,TGTGCCAGCAGCTTCCAATACCGGGATTTCAATGGCTACACCTTC
-,12,TRBV28,-,TRBJ2-2,CASSSGTGELFF,TGTGCCAGCAGTTCGGGCACCGGGGAGCTGTTTTTT
-,15,TRBV7-2,-,TRBJ1-5,CASSLERAGNQPQHF,TGTGCCAGCAGCTTAGAGCGGGCCGGGAATCAGCCCCAGCATTTT
TRBD1,14,TRBV7-3,few,TRBJ2-3,CASSPGTAADTQYF,TGTGCCAGCAGCCCCGGGACAGCGGCAGATACGCAGTATTTT
-,13,TRBV18,few,TRBJ1-1,CASSLQGGTEAFF,TGTGCCAGCTCACTACAGGGTGGGACTGAAGCTTTCTTT
-,13,TRBV12-3/TRBV12-4,once,TRBJ1-2,CASRTTGNYGYTF,TGTGCCAGCAGAACCACAGGGAACTATGGCTACACCTTC
-,16,TRBV19,-,TRBJ2-5,CASSRKQGTQGETQYF,TGTGCCAGTAGTCGAAAACAGGGAACGCAGGGAGAGACCCAGTACTTC
TRBD1,15,TRBV7-9,-,TRBJ2-5,CASSYRQGAQETQYF,TGTGCCAGCAGCTATCGACAGGGGGCTCAAGAGACCCAGTACTTC
TRBD2,13,TRBV11-2,-,TRBJ2-1,CASSLGGVGEQFF,TGTGCCAGCAGCTTGGGGGGGGTCGGTGAGCAGTTCTTC
TRBD2,18,TRBV9,-,TRBJ2-7,CASSVPFTGTSISYEQYF,TGTGCCAGCAGCGTGCCCTTTACCGGGACTAGTATCTCCTACGAGCAGTACTTC
TRBD1,12,TRBV30,once,TRBJ1-1,CAWTDRGTEAFF,TGTGCCTGGACGGACAGGGGTACTGAAGCTTTCTTT
-,13,TRBV3-1/TRBV3-2,-,TRBJ2-7,CASSQDLRGEQYF,TGTGCCAGCAGCCAAGATCTCAGGGGCGAGCAGTACTTC
-,15,TRBV9,-,TRBJ2-3,CASSVGGRAPDTQYF,TGTGCCAGCAGCGTAGGAGGGCGAGCCCCAGATACGCAGTATTTT
-,14,TRBV4-3,-,TRBJ2-1,CASSQDRGGNEQFF,TGCGCCAGCAGCCAAGATCGGGGAGGAAATGAGCAGTTCTTC
-,14,TRBV19,-,TRBJ2-5,CASRTPGEDETQYF,TGTGCCAGTAGAACACCGGGAGAAGACGAGACCCAGTACTTC
TRBD2,15,TRBV2,-,TRBJ2-1,CASNWEAGVFNEQFF,TGTGCCAGCAACTGGGAAGCGGGAGTGTTCAATGAGCAGTTCTTC
-,15,TRBV9,many,TRBJ2-1,CASSVEDSSYNEQFF,TGTGCCAGCAGCGTAGAAGATAGCAGCTACAATGAGCAGTTCTTC
-,12,TRBV25-1,-,TRBJ1-2,CASSESGFGYTF,TGTGCCAGCAGTGAATCCGGGTTTGGCTACACCTTC
-,13,TRBV11-3,-,TRBJ1-1,CASPYREYTEAFF,TGTGCCAGTCCCTACCGTGAATACACTGAAGCTTTCTTT
TRBD1,15,TRBV28,-,TRBJ2-5,CASRTGTAGQETQYF,TGTGCCAGCAGAACCGGGACAGCTGGGCAAGAGACCCAGTACTTC
TRBD1,17,TRBV7-9,-,TRBJ1-5,CASSGPGTGVSNQPQHF,TGTGCCAGCAGCGGCCCCGGGACAGGGGTTAGCAATCAGCCCCAGCATTTT
-,15,TRBV28,-,TRBJ2-1,CASSSDRVSYNEQFF,TGTGCCAGCAGCTCCGACAGAGTCTCCTACAATGAGCAGTTCTTC
-,17,TRBV5-1,-,TRBJ1-2,CASSLGGRGSRDYGYTF,TGCGCCAGCAGCTTGGGGGGCCGGGGGTCGCGAGACTATGGCTACACCTTC
-,16,TRBV6-5,-,TRBJ2-3,CASSYSRTARGVTQYF,TGTGCCAGCAGTTACTCGAGGACTGCCCGGGGAGTTACGCAGTATTTT
TRBD1,13,TRBV28,few,TRBJ1-2,CASRFGTGYGYTF,TGTGCCAGCAGATTCGGGACAGGCTATGGCTACACCTTC
-,13,TRBV15,once,TRBJ1-1,CATSRGGGTEAFF,TGTGCCACCAGCAGAGGAGGGGGCACTGAAGCTTTCTTT
TRBD1,17,TRBV30,-,TRBJ2-7,CAWSGPWDRGRGDEQYF,TGTGCCTGGAGTGGTCCGTGGGACAGGGGGCGCGGGGACGAGCAGTACTTC
TRBD1,16,TRBV6-2/TRBV6-3,-,TRBJ2-7,CASSYPKGAPPYEQYF,TGTGCCAGCAGTTACCCTAAGGGGGCACCTCCCTACGAGCAGTACTTC
-,14,TRBV19,once,TRBJ2-1,CASSMGWQGYEQFF,TGTGCCAGTAGTATGGGCTGGCAGGGCTATGAGCAGTTCTTC